This T cell receptor beta chain was found in a study of cytomegalovirus exposure and HLA in healthy donors. In the PCR, 60 Vbeta and 13 Jbeta primers were used. Produced via immunoSEQ multiplex PCR; TCRdb's table is partial and in-frame only. Of 150,000 to 200,000 clones in the sample, about 74% are singletons; the top ten hold about 3.1%. The germline V gene encodes CDR1 LNHDA and CDR2 SQIVND (reference sequence). The CDR3 length is 14 residues. Trimming left V 1 base short and J 2 bases short, with 8 bases between. This TCR came from a male donor in good health and CMV-seronegative. V is TRBV19 and J is TRBJ1-2, with D possibly matching TRBD1 (6 bases). Sequencing used PBMCs. In DNA, the CDR3 is TGTGCCAGTAGTATAGTGGGGGCAAACTATGGCTACACCTTC. This sequence encodes CASSIVGANYGYTF.